This T cell receptor (beta chain) was observed in a study of identical twins. Whole-study findings and limits: Because invariant MAIT and iNKT cells could be present, zero-insertion analyses could be partly confounded. Sequences that were beta out-of-frame showed weaker excess twin sharing.

With regard to this clonotype: The antigen is unknown.

Each cDNA held unique molecular identifiers, and template switching gave it a universal primer site. Via MiXCR, TCRdb re-called the 5' RACE reads, giving one row per CDR3 protein. This table has under 500,000 distinct CDR3 sequences, 13% to 15% appearing once. This CDR3 contains 14 residues. The germline gives CDR1 DFQATT, CDR2 SNEGSKA (reference sequence). Trimming took 3 bases from V and 5 from J; bases not matched to a gene: 8. These data were likewise used in another study, on yellow fever vaccine responses in identical twins. This second report adds: Convergence reportedly seemed to mark part of the twins' vaccine T cell response, with personalization marking the rest.

The chain couples TRBV20-1 to TRBJ2-7; 9 nucleotides align to TRBD2. The material sequenced was CD4+ T cells sorted from blood. This clonotype originated in a woman younger than 30 in good health. DNA for the CDR3: TGCAGTGCTAGTGGGCGCGGGAGGGCCCACGAGCAGTACTTC. Amino acid sequence: CSASGRGRAHEQYF.